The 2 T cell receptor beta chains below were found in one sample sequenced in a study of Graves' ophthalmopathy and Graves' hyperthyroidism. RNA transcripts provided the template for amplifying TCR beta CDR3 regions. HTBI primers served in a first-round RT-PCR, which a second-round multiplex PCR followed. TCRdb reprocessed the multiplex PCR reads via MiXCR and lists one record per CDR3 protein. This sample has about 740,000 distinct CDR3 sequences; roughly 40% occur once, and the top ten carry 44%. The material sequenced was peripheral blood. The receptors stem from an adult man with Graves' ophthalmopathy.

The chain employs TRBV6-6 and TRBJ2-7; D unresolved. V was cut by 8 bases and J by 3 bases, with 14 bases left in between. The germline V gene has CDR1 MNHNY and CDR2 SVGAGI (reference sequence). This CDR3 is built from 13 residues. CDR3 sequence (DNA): TGTGCCAGCTGTGGCGGTCTTCTCTACGAGCAGTACTTC. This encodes CASCGGLLYEQYF.

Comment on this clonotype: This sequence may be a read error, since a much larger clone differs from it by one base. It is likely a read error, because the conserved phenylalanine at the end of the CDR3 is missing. The CDR3: CASSLASRTNYEQYL. In DNA form, the CDR3 reads TGTGCCAGCAGCTTAGCTTCTCGAACAAACTACGAGCAGTACCTC. V usage is TRBV7-2 and J usage is TRBJ2-7; the D is unclear. Trimming took off 0 bases at V and 3 bases at J, with 12 bases between the two ends. Germline CDR1 is SGHTA and CDR2 is FQGNSA. CDR3 length: 15 amino acids.